Listed here are 9 T cell receptor beta chains from one sample, sequenced in a study of CD8 T cells in Susac syndrome. cDNA came from approximately 0.5 to 1 ug RNA primed by random hexamers. TCRdb processed the immunoSEQ multiplex PCR reads anew with MiXCR; each CDR3 protein has one entry. The sample holds tens of thousands of distinct CDR3 sequences, about 94% seen once. The material sequenced was CD4+ T cells from PBMCs. Source of these receptors: a human donor with Susac syndrome.

The J gene is TRBJ1-2, the V gene TRBV7-9; D is perhaps TRBD1 (6 bases). Trimming took 4 bases from V and 8 from J, leaving 14 bases between them. Germline V gene sequence: CDR1 SEHNR, CDR2 FQNEAQ (reference sequence). The CDR3 contains 13 residues. CDR3 nucleotide sequence: TGTGCCAGCAGCTCCCGACAGGATAGCGGCTACACCTTC. Its protein product is CASSSRQDSGYTF.

This chain uses TRBV6-1 with TRBJ2-3, with TRBD2 matching 8 bases. Germline trimming cut 6 bases from V and 0 bases from J; bases unmatched to any gene: 11. CDR1 and CDR2 (germline): MNHNS, SASEGT. The CDR3 consists of 17 residues. CDR3 residues: CASSSGLALFSTDTQYF. DNA for the CDR3: TGTGCCAGCAGCTCTGGACTAGCACTCTTCAGCACAGATACGCAGTATTTT.

This rearrangement joins TRBV20-1 to TRBJ2-4, with D maybe TRBD1 (5 bases). Trimming removed 6 bases at V and 1 base at J, with 22 bases between. The germline V gene encodes CDR1 DFQATT and CDR2 SNEGSKA (reference sequence). CDR3 size: 17 residues. DNA of the CDR3: TGCAGTGCCCCCCCCTTGATAGGGGAATGGGCCAAAAACATTCAGTACTTC. Its translation is CSAPPLIGEWAKNIQYF.

V is TRBV9 and J is TRBJ2-1; possibly TRBD2 for D (5 bases). The CDR3 has 16 amino acids. Between the trimmed V and J ends, which lost 0 bases and 4 bases, there was a span of 14 bases. Per the germline V gene, CDR1 is SGDLS and CDR2 is YYNGEE. The CDR3 sequence: CASSVELREKYNEQFF. CDR3 coding DNA: TGTGCCAGCAGCGTAGAGCTGAGGGAAAAATACAATGAGCAGTTCTTC.

This rearrangement joins TRBV4-3 to TRBJ2-7; 14 bases are shared with TRBD2. The CDR3 consists of 16 residues. V lost 1 base, J lost 3 bases, and 2 bases stayed unmatched. Germline CDR1 is LGHNA and CDR2 is YSLEER. The CDR3 loop is CASSQGLAGGLYEQYF. CDR3 coding DNA: TGCGCCAGCAGCCAAGGACTAGCGGGGGGGCTCTACGAGCAGTACTTC.

The rearrangement links TRBV28 to TRBJ1-2; D is uncertain. Germline V gene data show CDR1 as MDHEN and CDR2 as SYDVKM. The CDR3 sequence is 15 residues long. Trimming took 1 base from V and 0 from J, leaving 9 bases between them. The CDR3, as DNA: TGTGCCAGCAGTTTATTGCAGTCTTCTAACTATGGCTACACCTTC. Translated: CASSLLQSSNYGYTF.

The chain carries TRBV3-1 and TRBJ2-1, with 7 bases that match TRBD2. The germline V gene encodes CDR1 LGHDT and CDR2 YNNKEL (reference sequence). This CDR3 comprises 15 residues. The V segment lost 4 bases and the J segment 0 bases; nucleotides outside the gene matches: 3. The CDR3 reads CASSRTSDSYNEQFF. The DNA of the CDR3 is TGTGCCAGCAGCCGAACTAGCGACTCCTACAATGAGCAGTTCTTC.

This chain connects TRBV2 to TRBJ2-2; no clear D gene. CDR1 is SNHLY and CDR2 is FYNNEI in the germline V gene. With 10 bases removed from V and 0 bases from J, the gap between germline ends came to 18 bases. The CDR3 has 16 residues. The CDR3 DNA follows: TGTGCCACTCAATACGACCTAAACTCGAACACCGGGGAGCTGTTTTTT. Its translation is CATQYDLNSNTGELFF.

The chain joins TRBV3-1 to TRBJ1-3, with TRBD1 as a possible D gene (5 bases). Germline loops: CDR1 LGHDT, CDR2 YNNKEL (reference sequence). V lost 0 bases and J 13 bases, leaving 13 bases between the germline ends. This CDR3 is built from 13 residues. CDR3 in amino acids: CASSQERQGRIYF. CDR3 nucleotide sequence: TGTGCCAGCAGCCAAGAAAGGCAGGGCCGAATATATTTT.